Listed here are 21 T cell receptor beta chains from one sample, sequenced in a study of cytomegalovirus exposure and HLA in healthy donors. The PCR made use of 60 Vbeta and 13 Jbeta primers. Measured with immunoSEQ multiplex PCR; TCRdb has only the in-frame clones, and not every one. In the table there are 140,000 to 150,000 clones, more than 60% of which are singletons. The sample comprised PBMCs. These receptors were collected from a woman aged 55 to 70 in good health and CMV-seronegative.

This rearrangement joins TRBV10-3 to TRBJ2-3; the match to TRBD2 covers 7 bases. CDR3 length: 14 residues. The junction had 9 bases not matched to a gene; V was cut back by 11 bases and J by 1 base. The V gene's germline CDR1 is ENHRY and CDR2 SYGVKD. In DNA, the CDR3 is TGTGCCGCCGGGGAGGGTCTAGGCACAGATACGCAGTATTTT. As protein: CAAGEGLGTDTQYF.

This chain's CDR3 is CASSRTSGTGELFF. CDR3 DNA sequence: TGTGCCAGCAGCCGGACTAGCGGTACCGGGGAGCTGTTTTTT. The genes are TRBV7-9 and TRBJ2-2, with 10 bases matching TRBD2. From germline, CDR1 is SEHNR and CDR2 FQNEAQ (reference sequence). Trimming removed 5 bases from V and 5 bases from J; junction bases left unmatched: 2. The CDR3 is made up of 14 amino acids.

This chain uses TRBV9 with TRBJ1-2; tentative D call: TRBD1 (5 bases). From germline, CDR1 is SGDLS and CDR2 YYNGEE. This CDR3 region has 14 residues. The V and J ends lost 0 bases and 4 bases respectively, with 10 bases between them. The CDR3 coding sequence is TGTGCCAGCAGCGTAGCGCAGGGATCCTATGGCTACACCTTC. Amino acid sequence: CASSVAQGSYGYTF.

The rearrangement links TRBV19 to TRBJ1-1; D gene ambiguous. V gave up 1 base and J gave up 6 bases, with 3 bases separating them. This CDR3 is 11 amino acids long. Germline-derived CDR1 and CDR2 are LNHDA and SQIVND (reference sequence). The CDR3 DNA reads TGTGCCAGTAGTATAGGGCCTGAAGCTTTCTTT. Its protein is CASSIGPEAFF.

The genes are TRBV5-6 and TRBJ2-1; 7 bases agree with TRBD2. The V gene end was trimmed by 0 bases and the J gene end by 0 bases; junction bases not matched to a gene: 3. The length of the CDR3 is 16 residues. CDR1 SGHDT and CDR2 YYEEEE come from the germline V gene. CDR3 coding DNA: TGTGCCAGCAGCTTGGCCGGGAGGAGCTCCTACAATGAGCAGTTCTTC. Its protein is CASSLAGRSSYNEQFF.

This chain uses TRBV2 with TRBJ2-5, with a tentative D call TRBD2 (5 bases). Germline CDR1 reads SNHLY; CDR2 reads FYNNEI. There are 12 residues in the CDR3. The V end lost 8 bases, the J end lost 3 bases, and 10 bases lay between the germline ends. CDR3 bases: TGTGCCAGCTCAGAGGGAGAAGAGACCCAGTACTTC. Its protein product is CASSEGEETQYF.

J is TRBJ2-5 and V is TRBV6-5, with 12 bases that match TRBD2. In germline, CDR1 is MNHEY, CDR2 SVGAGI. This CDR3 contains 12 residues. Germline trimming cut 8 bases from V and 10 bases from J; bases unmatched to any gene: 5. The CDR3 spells CASSGLAGFQYF. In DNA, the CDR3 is TGTGCCAGCTCGGGACTAGCGGGCTTCCAGTACTTC.

CDR3 residues: CASSLTPRGVTEAFF. CDR3 nucleotides: TGCGCCAGCAGCCTTACACCCAGGGGAGTTACTGAAGCTTTCTTT. The chain is built from TRBV4-1 and TRBJ1-1; D might be TRBD1 (6 bases). CDR1 is MGHRA and CDR2 is YSYEKL in the germline V gene. The length of the CDR3 is 15 residues. Trimming removed 4 bases at V and 5 bases at J, with 17 bases between.

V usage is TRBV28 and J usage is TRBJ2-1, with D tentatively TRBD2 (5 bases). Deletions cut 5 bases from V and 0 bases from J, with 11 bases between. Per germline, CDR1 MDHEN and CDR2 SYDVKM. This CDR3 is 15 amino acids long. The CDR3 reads CASSPPAGSYNEQFF. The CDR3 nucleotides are TGTGCCAGCAGTCCCCCCGCGGGCTCCTACAATGAGCAGTTCTTC.

The CDR3 sequence is CAIHADRAGGPGEQYF. The CDR3 DNA reads TGTGCCATCCACGCTGACCGAGCGGGAGGGCCGGGGGAGCAGTACTTC. The chain recombines TRBV10-3 with TRBJ2-7; 10 bases fit TRBD2. Per the germline V gene, CDR1 is ENHRY and CDR2 is SYGVKD. The CDR3 spans 16 residues. Trimming at V came to 8 bases and at J to 7 bases, leaving 17 bases not matched to a gene.

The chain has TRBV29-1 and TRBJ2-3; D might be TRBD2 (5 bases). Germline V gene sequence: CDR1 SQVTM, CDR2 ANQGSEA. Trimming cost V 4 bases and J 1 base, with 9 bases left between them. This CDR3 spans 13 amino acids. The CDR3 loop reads CSVGGIRTDTQYF. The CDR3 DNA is TGCAGCGTTGGAGGGATACGCACAGATACGCAGTATTTT.

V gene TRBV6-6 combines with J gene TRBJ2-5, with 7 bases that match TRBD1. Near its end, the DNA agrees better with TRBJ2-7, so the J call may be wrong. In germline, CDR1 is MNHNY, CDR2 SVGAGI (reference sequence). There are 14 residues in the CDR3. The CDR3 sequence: CASSYRDSSYEQYF. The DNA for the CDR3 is TGTGCCAGCAGTTATAGGGACAGCTCCTACGAGCAGTACTTC.

Here the CDR3 reads CASSLDPGSYNEQFF. As DNA, the CDR3 is TGTGCCAGCAGCTTAGATCCGGGCTCCTACAATGAGCAGTTCTTC. This chain connects TRBV7-3 to TRBJ2-1; no firm D call. V shed 2 bases and J shed 0 bases, with 8 bases lying between them. The CDR3 extends over 15 amino acids. Germline CDR1 SGHTA, CDR2 FQGTGA.

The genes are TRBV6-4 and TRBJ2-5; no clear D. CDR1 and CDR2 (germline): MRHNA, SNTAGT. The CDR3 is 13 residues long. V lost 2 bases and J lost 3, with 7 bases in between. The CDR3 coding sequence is TGTGCCAGCAGTGACAGCTCGGAAGAGACCCAGTACTTC. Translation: CASSDSSEETQYF.

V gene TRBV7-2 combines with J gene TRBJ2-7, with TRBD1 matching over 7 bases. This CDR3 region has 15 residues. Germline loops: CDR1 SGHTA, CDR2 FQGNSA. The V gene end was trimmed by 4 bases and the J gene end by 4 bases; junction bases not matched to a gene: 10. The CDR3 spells CASSSYYRGGYEQYF. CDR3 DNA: TGTGCCAGCAGCTCCTATTACAGGGGCGGGTACGAGCAGTACTTC.

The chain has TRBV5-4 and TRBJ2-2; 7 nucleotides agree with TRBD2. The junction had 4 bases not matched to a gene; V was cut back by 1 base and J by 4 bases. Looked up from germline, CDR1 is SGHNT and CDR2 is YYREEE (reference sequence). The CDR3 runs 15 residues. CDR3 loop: CASSLLERGTGELFF. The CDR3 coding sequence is TGTGCCAGCAGCTTGCTCGAGCGGGGCACCGGGGAGCTGTTTTTT.

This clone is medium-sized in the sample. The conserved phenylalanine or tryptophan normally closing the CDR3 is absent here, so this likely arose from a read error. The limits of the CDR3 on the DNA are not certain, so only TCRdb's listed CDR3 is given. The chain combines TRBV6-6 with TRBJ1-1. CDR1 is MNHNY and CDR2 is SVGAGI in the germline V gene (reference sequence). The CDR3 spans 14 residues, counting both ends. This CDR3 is CASSYSEFLPFEGK.

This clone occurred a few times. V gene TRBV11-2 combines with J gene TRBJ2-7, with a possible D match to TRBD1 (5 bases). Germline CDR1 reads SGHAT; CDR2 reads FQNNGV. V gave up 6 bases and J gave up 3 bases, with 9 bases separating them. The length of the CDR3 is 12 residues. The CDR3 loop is CASRQDLYEQYF. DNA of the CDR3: TGTGCCAGCAGACAGGACCTCTACGAGCAGTACTTC.

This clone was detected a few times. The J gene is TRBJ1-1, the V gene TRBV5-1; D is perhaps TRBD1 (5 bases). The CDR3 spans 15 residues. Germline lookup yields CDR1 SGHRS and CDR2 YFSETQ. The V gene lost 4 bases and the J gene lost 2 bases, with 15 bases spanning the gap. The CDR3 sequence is CASSGVGGPNTEAFF. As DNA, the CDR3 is TGCGCCAGCAGCGGGGTCGGGGGTCCCAACACTGAAGCTTTCTTT.

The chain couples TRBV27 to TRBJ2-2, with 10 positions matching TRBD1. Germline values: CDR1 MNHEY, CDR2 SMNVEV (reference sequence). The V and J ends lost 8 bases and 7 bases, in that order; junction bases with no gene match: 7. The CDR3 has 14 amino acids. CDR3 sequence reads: CASRLGQGIGELFF. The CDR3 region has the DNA TGTGCCAGCCGGTTGGGACAGGGGATCGGGGAGCTGTTTTTT.

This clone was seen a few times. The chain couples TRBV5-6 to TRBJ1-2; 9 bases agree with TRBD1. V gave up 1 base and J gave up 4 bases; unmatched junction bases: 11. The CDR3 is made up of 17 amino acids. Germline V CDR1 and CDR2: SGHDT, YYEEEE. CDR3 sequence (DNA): TGTGCCAGCAGCTTGTCCGAAAGGAGGACAGGGGTCTATGGCTACACCTTC. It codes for CASSLSERRTGVYGYTF.